This T cell receptor (beta chain) came from a study of breast tumors, draining lymph nodes, adjacent tissues (dated by TCRdb to the mid-2010s). About the full investigation: The study compared TCR beta repertoires across tumor, adjacent nontumor tissue and axillary lymph nodes from breast cancer patients. In human breast cancer, the study set out to evaluate how tumor, surrounding tissue and draining lymph node repertoires relate to one another and whether T cells may move between these sites. Results the study describes overall, beyond this receptor: The data were considered consistent with the idea that most tumor T cells come from the lymph node and then expand in tumor tissue. Rather than being directly demonstrated, the conclusion that tumor T cells originate in lymph nodes was presented as consistent with a hypothesis. Tumor T-cell repertoires showed less diversity than lymph node repertoires and more diversity than nontumor tissue repertoires, and tumor T-cell repertoires showed preferential V and J gene usage. Tumor and nontumor tissue repertoires were found to be significantly more similar in luminal-like than in basal-like breast cancer.

The axillary draining lymph nodes of breast cancer patients were the source of the lymph node samples. TCRdb records Illumina HiSeq 2000 as the sequencer. TCR beta chain libraries were generated by multiplex PCR amplification. The amplified TCR beta chain products were analyzed by high-throughput sequencing. The public sequencing data were trimmed at Q25 with fastp and processed into clonotypes with MiXCR by TCRdb, which kept only in-frame beta chains. Each entry merges the rows of one CDR3 protein and shows their most common DNA and genes. In all, the sample holds a few hundred thousand distinct CDR3 sequences, and less than 40% of those were seen once. The ten largest clones capture approximately 4% of the sample. This clonotype was recorded at least ten times. Its antigen target is currently unknown. No quality values exist for individual bases; no much larger clone is one base distant. CDR1 and CDR2 are drawn from the germline V gene (reference sequence): DFQATT, SNEGSKA. The CDR3 sequence holds 15 residues, the cysteine and phenylalanine included. The CDR3 DNA has 45 bases and is translated from base 1. V has 3 bases trimmed and J has 2 bases trimmed; junction bases matching no gene number 6.

Sequenced input: axillary lymph node tissue. The V gene is TRBV20-1 and the J gene is TRBJ2-1; TRBD2 lines up with 8 middle nucleotides. This receptor was taken from a female donor with breast cancer. Some clones in this sample may be carry-over from other donors' samples. The bases are TGCAGTGCTAGTTCGAGCGGGAGTACCTACAATGAGCAGTTCTTC. It is translated as CSASSSGSTYNEQFF.